A selection of T cell receptor beta chains follows, all from one sample in a study of cytomegalovirus exposure and HLA in healthy donors. Sequencing was performed with immunoSEQ multiplex PCR; in TCRdb, only in-frame clones are kept and a portion is missing. The data contain 93,000 or so clones, 79% of them singletons. Sequenced: PBMCs. The receptor source for this set is a man between 45 and 60 years old in good health and CMV-seropositive. Both conserved end residues are part of each CDR3. D genes are given only for firm matches. Some rows mark clone size as missing; the rest say once, few, many or name a class of expanded clone.

TRBJ2-7 TRBV7-9 TRBD2 NA TGTGCCAGCAGCCCCAGCGGGGCGAGCTCCTACGAGCAGTACTTC CASSPSGASSYEQYF
TRBJ2-1 TRBV27 NA NA TGTGCCAGCAGTAGCCTAGCTTTTGCCTACAATGAGCAGTTCTTC CASSSLAFAYNEQFF
TRBJ2-4 TRBV7-9 TRBD1 NA TGTTCCAGCAGCTTACCCATTCGACAGGGGAACATTCAGTACTTC CSSSLPIRQGNIQYF
TRBJ2-2 TRBV5-1 NA NA TGCGCCAGCAGCCCCCGCTCGGAGACCGGGGAGCTGTTTTTT CASSPRSETGELFF
TRBJ2-1 TRBV29-1 TRBD1 NA TGCAGCGGAGGGACAGATTACAATGAGCAGTTCTTC CSGGTDYNEQFF
TRBJ2-5 TRBV6-1 NA NA TGTGCCAGCAGAGGTCCGACTAGGAAGACCCAGTACTTC CASRGPTRKTQYF
TRBJ2-1 TRBV7-9 TRBD2 NA TGTGCCAGCAGCATCAGGGTAGCGGGGACGCAGTTCTTC CASSIRVAGTQFF
TRBJ2-7 TRBV7-9 NA few TGTGCCAGCAGCTTGGGACTCGATTCCTACGAGCAGTACTTC CASSLGLDSYEQYF
TRBJ2-5 TRBV2 TRBD2 NA TGTGCCAGCAGTGAGGGACTAGCGGGGTGGGAGACCCAGTACTTC CASSEGLAGWETQYF
TRBJ2-7 TRBV29-1 NA NA TGCAGCGTTCGGGGTAGAGGTACGAGGGAGCAGTACTTC CSVRGRGTREQYF
TRBJ2-3 TRBV5-1 TRBD1 few TGCGCCAGCAGCTCGCAGGGGGAGAGGACAGATACGCAGTATTTT CASSSQGERTDTQYF
TRBJ2-3 TRBV5-4 NA NA TGTGCCAGCAGCTTGGGGAGACTAGGGGTGGCTGCAGATACGCAGTATTTT CASSLGRLGVAADTQYF
TRBJ2-2 TRBV11-2 TRBD2 few TGTGCCAGCAGCTTAGGGGGGGGGAGGGCCTCCGGGGAGCTGTTTTTT CASSLGGGRASGELFF
TRBJ2-2 TRBV9 TRBD1 NA TGTGCCAGCAGCGCCCGGGACAGGATCGCCGGGGAGCTGTTTTTT CASSARDRIAGELFF
TRBJ2-1 TRBV29-1 NA NA TGCAGCGTTGATCAGCGCCCAGCGGGCTACAATGAGCAGTTCTTC CSVDQRPAGYNEQFF
TRBJ2-1 TRBV7-9 NA NA TGTGCCAGCAGCTTAAAGCGCAATGAGCAGTTCTTC CASSLKRNEQFF
TRBJ2-7 TRBV21-1 NA NA TGTGCCAGCAGCAAATCGAACAGGGACAGCTACGAGCAGTACTTC CASSKSNRDSYEQYF
TRBJ2-3 TRBV9 TRBD2 NA TGTGCCAGCAGCGCCCGAGAAGCGGGAGGGCCGGATACGCAGTATTTT CASSAREAGGPDTQYF
TRBJ1-4 TRBV11-2 NA NA TGTGCCAGCAGCTTAGGACTAGGCGGGGGGACGGGCCGAAAACTGTTTTTT CASSLGLGGGTGRKLFF
TRBJ2-1 TRBV6-6 TRBD2 NA TGTGCCAGCAGCTCTAGCGGGGACCCCTACAATGAGCAGTTCTTC CASSSSGDPYNEQFF
TRBJ2-1 TRBV9 TRBD2 few TGTGCCAGCAGCGTAGAAACTAGCGGGAGGGGAGATGAGCAGTTCTTC CASSVETSGRGDEQFF
TRBJ2-2 TRBV10-1 NA once TGCGCCAGCTCTACCCGGCCCCGGGGGACCGGGGAGCTGTTTTTT CASSTRPRGTGELFF
TRBJ2-3 TRBV10-3 NA NA TGTGCCATCAGTGACCGAGAGAGCACAGATACGCAGTATTTT CAISDRESTDTQYF
TRBJ2-1 TRBV5-1 TRBD1 NA TGCGCCAGCAGCCGCGGACAGGGAGGATACAATGAGCAGTTCTTC CASSRGQGGYNEQFF
TRBJ1-1 TRBV4-3 TRBD1 NA TGCGCCAGCAGCCGTGCCCGCCCGGGACAGGGGACAGGCACTGAAGCTTTCTTT CASSRARPGQGTGTEAFF
TRBJ2-5 TRBV6-1 NA NA TGTGCCAGCAGTGAAATGGCGGGGCGAGAGACCCAGTACTTC CASSEMAGRETQYF
TRBJ2-2 TRBV7-3 TRBD2 NA TGTGCCAGCAGCTCGGGAGGGCGGCACACCGGGGAGCTGTTTTTT CASSSGGRHTGELFF
TRBJ1-2 TRBV28 NA NA TGTGCCAGCAGTTACAGGAACTATGGCTACACCTTC CASSYRNYGYTF
TRBJ2-1 TRBV19 TRBD2 NA TGTGCCAGTGAGACTAGCGGGGATGGGGATCATGAGCAGTTCTTC CASETSGDGDHEQFF
TRBJ2-7 TRBV4-2 NA NA TGTGCCAGCAGCCGTCAGGGGAGCCACGAGCAGTACTTC CASSRQGSHEQYF
TRBJ1-4 TRBV7-9 TRBD1 NA TGTGCCAGCAGCTCCGGACAGGCTGGTGAAAAACTGTTTTTT CASSSGQAGEKLFF
TRBJ1-4 TRBV7-9 NA NA TGTGCCAGCAGCACCATCGGGGGAGTTAATGAAAAACTGTTTTTT CASSTIGGVNEKLFF
TRBJ2-7 TRBV28 TRBD1 few TGTGCCAGCAGTTCCCCCGGGACAGGACACTACGAGCAGTACTTC CASSSPGTGHYEQYF
TRBJ1-2 TRBV10-2 NA NA TGCGCCAGCAGCTCTTTCAGGCTGGATGGCTACACCTTC CASSSFRLDGYTF
TRBJ2-7 TRBV19 NA NA TGTGCCAGTAGTCGGGGACAAGCAAGCGGTTTAGAGCAGTACTTC CASSRGQASGLEQYF
TRBJ1-5 TRBV2 NA NA TGTGCCAGCAGTGCCCAGGTTGGCAATCAGCCCCAGCATTTT CASSAQVGNQPQHF
TRBJ2-3 TRBV5-1 TRBD1 few TGCGCCAGCAGCCCCGCAGGGGGCGCAGGCACAGATACGCAGTATTTT CASSPAGGAGTDTQYF
TRBJ2-5 TRBV29-1 NA NA TGCAGCGTTGACTACCCTCCCGGGAATCAAGAGACCCAGTACTTC CSVDYPPGNQETQYF
TRBJ1-2 TRBV5-4 NA NA TGTGCCAGCAGCATGGACCCCAGGGGCTACACCTTC CASSMDPRGYTF
TRBJ1-1 TRBV6-6 NA NA TGTGCCAGCAGTTACTCTTCAGACAGCACTGAAGCTTTCTTT CASSYSSDSTEAFF
TRBJ1-5 TRBV29-1 NA NA TGCAGCGTTGGGACAGATAGCAATCAGCCCCAGCATTTT CSVGTDSNQPQHF
TRBJ2-3 TRBV28 TRBD2 NA TGTGCCAGCAGTTTACGACTAGCGGTCACAGATACGCAGTATTTT CASSLRLAVTDTQYF
TRBJ2-3 TRBV18 NA once TGTGCCAGCTCACCCGTGCTGACTAAAGATACGCAGTATTTT CASSPVLTKDTQYF
TRBJ2-7 TRBV6-4 NA NA TGTGCCAGCAGGCACAGTTCCTACGAGCAGTACTTC CASRHSSYEQYF
TRBJ1-6 TRBV5-1 NA NA TGCGCCAGCAGCTTGGGGCCCAGCGTTATAATTTCACCCCTCCACTTT CASSLGPSVIISPLHF
TRBJ1-2 TRBV11-1 NA NA TGTGCCAGCAGCTTAGATGGCCGGGGAAATGGCTACACCTTC CASSLDGRGNGYTF
TRBJ2-4 TRBV2 TRBD1 once TGTGCCAGCAGTGAAGTAGTGGCAGGGGGCAACATTCAGTACTTC CASSEVVAGGNIQYF